This TCR beta chain was identified during a study of control samples from healthy donors and cancer patients. Produced via immunoSEQ multiplex PCR; TCRdb's table is partial and in-frame only. This sample yields around 110,000 clones, of which over 90% are seen a single time; roughly 2.5% belongs to the top ten. The germline V gene encodes CDR1 SEHNR and CDR2 FQNEAQ (reference sequence). Trimming removed 5 bases from V and 5 bases from J, with 17 bases in between. CDR3 length equals 15 residues. This TCR was recovered from a man in his thirties or forties in good health. Sequencing used blood. The chain employs TRBV7-9 and TRBJ2-3; no clear D. The CDR3 spells CASSPRPYFGDTQYF. Written as DNA, the CDR3 is TGTGCCAGCAGCCCGAGACCCTATTTTGGAGATACGCAGTATTTT. The entire variable domain, with the rest obtained from reference TRBV7-9 and TRBJ2-3, is as follows: DTGVSQNPRHKITKRGQNVTFRCDPISEHNRLYWYRQTLGQGPEFLTYFQNEAQLEKSRLLSDRFSAERPKGSFSTLEIQRTEQGDSAMYLCASSPRPYFGDTQYFGPGTRLTVL.